Listed here is a single T cell receptor (beta chain). Per the original methods: Cell counts per sample came from amplifying reference gene primers. TCRdb's copy holds only in-frame clones and misses some; the assay was immunoSEQ multiplex PCR. The DNA gave D and trimming, while V, J and clone size come from that table. Of roughly 250,000 clones in the sample, more than 60% were seen once. The data were obtained in a study of blood T cell repertoires in COVID-19. Study overall: Collection of acute and convalescent COVID-19 samples took place in the United States, Italy and Spain. PBMCs, B-cell-depleted T cells, or T cells provided the cDNA or gDNA that made up the material.

The sample taken for sequencing was peripheral blood. This clonotype was sampled from a woman in her thirties or forties with active or convalescent COVID-19.

The CDR3 sequence: CASSHQGASGNTIYF. The CDR3 nucleotides read TGCGCCAGCAGCCATCAGGGGGCCTCTGGAAACACCATATATTTT. The chain employs TRBV4-1 and TRBJ1-3, with 8 bases matching TRBD1. The V gene's germline CDR1 is MGHRA and CDR2 YSYEKL. The CDR3 spans 15 residues. After removal of 3 bases from V and 0 bases from J, the junction contained 1 base not matched to a gene.